The entry below gives a single T cell receptor (beta chain) sequence along with its context. All CD4+ cells other than CD45RA+CCR7+CD95- naive cells were sorted as memory, over 95% pure. CDR1 is GTSNPN and CDR2 is SVGIG in the germline V gene (reference sequence). The V end was cut by 2 bases, the J end by 3 bases, with 11 bases between. The CDR3 runs to 14 residues. The data stem from a study of human CD4 T cells and Enterobacteriaceae. Ex vivo total memory CD4+ cells were sequenced at deep level. Sequencing was performed with immunoSEQ multiplex PCR; in TCRdb, only in-frame clones are kept and a portion is missing. The sample has roughly 28,000 clones; more than 80% are singletons.

The sequence was obtained from a human donor in good health. Specimen: memory CD4+ T cells from blood. This chain links TRBV30 with TRBJ1-5, with D possibly TRBD1 on 5 matching bases. CDR3 region: CAWSPGTFNQPQHF. The CDR3 DNA follows: TGTGCCTGGAGTCCCGGGACGTTCAATCAGCCCCAGCATTTT.